The T cell receptor (beta chain) described here comes from a study of blood T cell repertoires in COVID-19. Turning to the study itself: Samples came from the United States, Italy and Spain, spanning acute and convalescent COVID-19. The cDNA or gDNA used as material had been derived from T cells, B-cell-depleted T cells, or PBMCs.

The CDR3 extends over 15 amino acids. The V gene end was trimmed by 5 bases and the J gene end by 7 bases; junction bases not matched to a gene: 10. From germline, CDR1 is SEHNR and CDR2 FQNEAQ (reference sequence). Methods used by the authors: Scientists estimated how many nucleated cells there were by amplifying reference gene primers. The assay was immunoSEQ multiplex PCR, and TCRdb's table has in-frame clones only and misses some. The DNA gave D and trimming, while V, J and clone size come from that table. The sample lists roughly 120,000 clones; about two thirds were seen once. The chain employs TRBV7-9 and TRBJ2-3, with 9 bases identical to TRBD1. The TCR comes from a human donor with acute or convalescent COVID-19. The donor label of this sample is uncertain. Sequencing input: peripheral blood. CDR3 in DNA: TGTGCCAGCAGCACTCTCGGGACAGGGCTTTATACGCAGTATTTT. Its protein product is CASSTLGTGLYTQYF.